These T cell receptor beta chains were read from a single sample in a study of long-term antiretroviral therapy in people with HIV. Here immunoSEQ multiplex PCR was the method, and the copy in TCRdb shows in-frame clones only, minus some. The repertoire consists of about 28,000 clones, with around 96% occurring once and the leading ten covering 6.5% to 10%. The sample here was unsorted PBMCs, taken more than 6 years after starting antiretroviral therapy. The source of these receptors is a young man with HIV. Each CDR3 is given with its conserved first and last residue. D genes are given only for firm matches. Expanded clones get a size class; other rows say once, few or many, or leave the size out.

TRBV16	-	TRBJ2-7	-	TGTGCCAGCAGCCAATCAGATGAGCAGTACTTC	CASSQSDEQYF
TRBV30	-	TRBJ2-1	-	TGTGCCTCCCAGTTCGCGTACAATGAGCAGTTCTTC	CASQFAYNEQFF
TRBV2	-	TRBJ1-1	-	TGTGCCAGCAGTGGCCCAAGCGGCATGAACACTGAAGCTTTCTTT	CASSGPSGMNTEAFF
TRBV10-3	-	TRBJ2-1	-	TGTGCCATCAGTGACCCGACTTTCGCCTCCTACAATGAGCAGTTCTTC	CAISDPTFASYNEQFF
TRBV7-2	TRBD2	TRBJ2-7	-	TGTGCCAGCAGCTTAGAGGGACTAGCCCCTTTGAGCTCCTACGAGCAGTACTTC	CASSLEGLAPLSSYEQYF
TRBV5-1	TRBD2	TRBJ2-7	-	TGCGCCAGCAGCCCCATAGCGGGGGGTACCTACGAGCAGTACTTC	CASSPIAGGTYEQYF
TRBV6-1	TRBD1	TRBJ2-7	-	TGTGCCAGCAGGATCCAGGGGGCCGAGCAGTACTTC	CASRIQGAEQYF
TRBV5-6	-	TRBJ1-3	-	TGTGCCAGCAGCTTGGCGGGGCGTTCTGGAAACACCATATATTTT	CASSLAGRSGNTIYF
TRBV5-1	TRBD1	TRBJ1-4	-	TGCGCCAGCAGCTTGGCGACAGGGGGCCAAGGGGAAAAACTGTTTTTT	CASSLATGGQGEKLFF
TRBV7-3	-	TRBJ1-2	-	TGTGCCAGCAGCTTAACTGCAGGGGCTAACTATGGCTACACCTTC	CASSLTAGANYGYTF
TRBV7-9	TRBD1	TRBJ2-3	-	TGTGCCAGCAGCACCCCCCTCGGACAGGGAACAGATACGCAGTATTTT	CASSTPLGQGTDTQYF
TRBV7-9	-	TRBJ1-1	-	TGTGCCAGCACCGAGGGCGGAAGGGAAGCTTTCTTT	CASTEGGREAFF
TRBV7-9	TRBD2	TRBJ2-5	once	TGTGCCAGCAGCTTAAAAGCGGGGGCCCAAGAGACCCAGTACTTC	CASSLKAGAQETQYF
TRBV27	-	TRBJ2-7	-	TGTGCCAGCAGTTTATTAGGACTGGGGGAGCAGTACTTC	CASSLLGLGEQYF
TRBV4-2	TRBD1	TRBJ1-3	-	TGTGCCAGCAGCCAGTTGGAAGGGACAGCAATCTCTGGAAACACCATATATTTT	CASSQLEGTAISGNTIYF
TRBV30	TRBD2	TRBJ2-7	-	TGTGCCTGGAGTGTGCGGGGGGCAGGGCTAGCCGTTATCTACGAGCAGTACTTC	CAWSVRGAGLAVIYEQYF
TRBV27	-	TRBJ2-7	few	TGTGCCAGCAGTTTATCGCGGGCCCACGAGCAGTACTTC	CASSLSRAHEQYF
TRBV12-5	-	TRBJ1-5	-	TGTGCTAGTGGTTTGGGGCTTCTAGGGCCGGGAGGCAATCAGCCCCAGCATTTT	CASGLGLLGPGGNQPQHF
TRBV7-2	TRBD1	TRBJ2-7	-	TGTGCCAGCAGCTTATGGGACAGGGGCCTCGAGCAGTACTTC	CASSLWDRGLEQYF
TRBV10-1	TRBD2	TRBJ2-2	-	TGCGCCAGCAGCATGACTAGCGGGGGCCCCAAGACCGGGGAGCTGTTTTTT	CASSMTSGGPKTGELFF
TRBV13	-	TRBJ2-1	-	TGTGCCAGCAGCAAAGGGGTCCCGTTGAATGAGCAGTTCTTC	CASSKGVPLNEQFF
TRBV7-8	-	TRBJ1-5	-	TGTGCCAGCAGCTTTGAGGCCGGTCAGCCCCAGCATTTT	CASSFEAGQPQHF
TRBV5-4	-	TRBJ2-2	-	TGTGCCAGCAGCTTGGCCGGGGAGCTGTTTTTT	CASSLAGELFF
TRBV4-1	TRBD1	TRBJ2-7	-	TGCGCCAGCAGCCAAGGGGACAGGGGCTACGAGCAGTACTTC	CASSQGDRGYEQYF
TRBV2	TRBD1	TRBJ2-7	-	TGTGCCAGCAGTTGGGACAGGGGCGGCGAGCAGTACTTC	CASSWDRGGEQYF
TRBV11-2	TRBD1	TRBJ2-7	-	TGTGCCAGCAGCTTAGTGGGACAGGGTTACGAGCAGTACTTC	CASSLVGQGYEQYF
TRBV27	TRBD1	TRBJ2-7	-	TGTGCCAGCAGTTTCCACGACAGGGAAAGGTACTTC	CASSFHDRERYF
TRBV10-3	TRBD2	TRBJ2-2	-	TGTGCCATCCAAGGACTAGCGGACGGGTACACCGGGGAGCTGTTTTTT	CAIQGLADGYTGELFF
TRBV7-8	TRBD1	TRBJ1-1	-	TGTGCCAGCAGCACCCGGACAGGAGAAAGTGAAGCTTTCTTT	CASSTRTGESEAFF
TRBV5-6	TRBD2	TRBJ2-3	-	TGTGCCAGCACCTGGGGACTAGTGAGCACAGATACGCAGTATTTT	CASTWGLVSTDTQYF
TRBV11-2	-	TRBJ2-2	-	TGTGCCAGCAGCTTAGGGACAGACACCGGGGAGCTGTTTTTT	CASSLGTDTGELFF
TRBV11-1	-	TRBJ2-5	-	TGTGCCAGCAGCTTAGGGCCTCGGGAGACCCAGTACTTC	CASSLGPRETQYF
TRBV19	TRBD1	TRBJ2-1	-	TGTGCCAGTAGTAATAGACAGGGGGCCATAAATGAGCAGTTCTTC	CASSNRQGAINEQFF
TRBV6-5	-	TRBJ2-7	-	TGTGCCAGCAGCTACGGCATCCCGAACTCCTACGAGCAGTACTTC	CASSYGIPNSYEQYF
TRBV30	-	TRBJ1-1	-	TGTGCCTGGAGAAGGGGCACTTGGAACACTGAAGCTTTCTTT	CAWRRGTWNTEAFF
TRBV15	TRBD1	TRBJ2-3	-	TGTGCCACCAGCCTGGGACAGGGTATGACAGATACGCAGTATTTT	CATSLGQGMTDTQYF
TRBV10-3	-	TRBJ1-1	-	TGTGCCATCAGAGACATCAGAGCAGGGATAAACACTGAAGCTTTCTTT	CAIRDIRAGINTEAFF
TRBV6-6	TRBD2	TRBJ2-2	-	TGTGTAGCGGGGTCGTCCACCGGGGAGCTGTTTTTT	CVAGSSTGELFF